This TCR beta chain was sequenced in a study of CD8 T cells in ankylosing spondylitis (dated by TCRdb to 2017 to 2019). In the study overall: T cell receptor beta repertoires were profiled in healthy donors and ankylosing spondylitis patients so that disease-linked TCR variants could be found. Peripheral blood was sampled, and synovial fluid was also collected from ankylosing spondylitis patients. The full study cohort comprised 20 to 25 ankylosing spondylitis patients and 85 to 120 healthy donors.

Including the terminal cysteine and phenylalanine, the CDR3 comprises 14 residues. The read is trimmed to its CDR3 DNA, 42 bases read in frame from base 1. Trimming costs V 6 bases and J 0 bases, and their ends lie 12 bases apart. TCRdb shows the sequencer as Illumina HiSeq 2500. Quantitative 5'-RACE with molecular barcodes was used to prepare TCR beta libraries. The paper's processing steps were these. Disease-linked TCR variants were identified with a new computational method built on a probabilistic model of VDJ rearrangement. TCRdb trimmed the raw reads at Q25, called clones with MiXCR and kept productive beta chains. Rows with a matching CDR3 protein are joined into one entry that keeps the most common DNA and genes. TCRdb, not the original authors, processed these V and J calls. The table for this sample lists about 540,000 distinct CDR3 sequences; roughly 13% of them were counted only once. The top ten constitute about 6.8% of the sample.

There are a few counts of this clonotype. The antigen this receptor binds is unknown. No per-base quality is available; no much larger clone lies one base away. General findings and caveats noted by the study authors: Significant enrichment of the disease-linked clones was reported in matched synovial fluid samples from ankylosing spondylitis patients. A CD8+ phenotype was shown by the disease-linked clones, which were found at relatively low frequencies in peripheral blood. Blood from ankylosing spondylitis patients appeared to be characterized by a TCR beta motif composed of eight highly homologous amino acid variants. Some TCR beta motif variants had previously been reported in synovial fluid and blood of reactive arthritis patients, which suggested common disease-initiation mechanisms.

The specimen was blood, either unsorted or a sorted T cell fraction (not recorded which). The receptor was derived from a male donor with ankylosing spondylitis. The sequence joins TRBV12-3 or TRBV12-4 to TRBJ2-7; a tentative D call is TRBD2 (5 bases match). The CDR3 is CASRETGSSYEQYF. The bases are TGTGCCAGCAGGGAAACGGGGAGCTCCTACGAGCAGTACTTC.